These T cell receptor beta chains were read from a single sample in a study of blood T cell repertoires in COVID-19. Assay used: immunoSEQ multiplex PCR; TCRdb lists only in-frame clones, some missing. The sample lists about 200,000 clones; less than 85% were seen once. The specimen was PBMCs or T cells enriched from blood (not recorded which). The receptors come from a man aged 35 to 55 who had recovered from COVID-19. The CDR3 runs from the conserved cysteine through the conserved F or W. The D gene is left open where the match is weak. Size values are once, few and many counts, or a class for expanded clones, and some rows have none.

J: TRBJ2-1; V: TRBV2; size: .; D: .; DNA: TGTGCCAGTTCGGACAGCTCCTACAATGAGCAGTTCTTC; CDR3: CASSDSSYNEQFF
J: TRBJ2-2; V: TRBV28; size: once; D: TRBD1; DNA: TGTGCCAGCAGTTCAACAGGGGGGTGGAACACCGGGACCCCCACCGGGGAGCTGTTTTTT; CDR3: CASSSTGGWNTGTPTGELFF
J: TRBJ1-4; V: TRBV18; size: .; D: .; DNA: TGTGCCAGCTCAAAGGACAGTGCAACTAATGAAAAACTGTTTTTT; CDR3: CASSKDSATNEKLFF
J: TRBJ2-7; V: TRBV9; size: .; D: .; DNA: TGTGCCAGCAGCCCAGGTTTCGCGCCTTCCTACGAGCAGTACTTC; CDR3: CASSPGFAPSYEQYF
J: TRBJ2-5; V: TRBV4-1; size: .; D: .; DNA: TGCGCCAGCAGCCACGGTCTATCACAAGAGACCCAGTACTTC; CDR3: CASSHGLSQETQYF
J: TRBJ1-1; V: TRBV4-1; size: .; D: .; DNA: TGCGCCAGCAGCCAAGTTAACTTCATAGGAGGCGTCGGCACTGAAGCTTTCTTT; CDR3: CASSQVNFIGGVGTEAFF
J: TRBJ2-7; V: TRBV19; size: .; D: .; DNA: TGTGCCAGTAGTATAGGCTACGCATCCTACGAGCAGTACTTC; CDR3: CASSIGYASYEQYF
J: TRBJ2-7; V: TRBV5-6; size: .; D: .; DNA: TGTGCCAGCAGCTTGGCAGGGGACGGCTACGAGCAGTACTTC; CDR3: CASSLAGDGYEQYF
J: TRBJ2-6; V: TRBV28; size: .; D: .; DNA: TGTGCCAGCAGCCCCGGGACTGGGGCCAACGTCCTGACTTTC; CDR3: CASSPGTGANVLTF
J: TRBJ2-3; V: TRBV7-2; size: .; D: TRBD2; DNA: TGTGCCAGCAGCTATAGCGGGGGCACAGATACGCAGTATTTT; CDR3: CASSYSGGTDTQYF
J: TRBJ2-7; V: TRBV5-1; size: .; D: TRBD1; DNA: TGCGCCAGCAGCCTGGGACAGTCCAACACCTACGAGCAGTACTTC; CDR3: CASSLGQSNTYEQYF
J: TRBJ2-5; V: TRBV3-1/TRBV3-2; size: .; D: .; DNA: TGTGCCAGCAGCCAAGATCGGGGGGCGGCCCAGTACTTC; CDR3: CASSQDRGAAQYF
J: TRBJ1-2; V: TRBV12-3/TRBV12-4; size: .; D: .; DNA: TGTGCCAGCAGTTCTGACTATGGCTACACCTTC; CDR3: CASSSDYGYTF
J: TRBJ1-6; V: TRBV5-1; size: .; D: TRBD1; DNA: TGCGCCAGCAGCAAAGGACAGGGAGGTTCACCCCTCCACTTT; CDR3: CASSKGQGGSPLHF
J: TRBJ1-2; V: TRBV12-3/TRBV12-4; size: few; D: .; DNA: TGTGCCAGCAGCCCCGGACAGAGCTATGGCTACACCTTC; CDR3: CASSPGQSYGYTF
J: TRBJ1-2; V: TRBV7-8; size: .; D: TRBD1; DNA: TGTGCCAGCAGCTCGACACAGGGGTACGAGGGTGGCTACACCTTC; CDR3: CASSSTQGYEGGYTF